This T cell receptor beta chain was sequenced during a study of metastatic and nonmetastatic thyroid tumors. Study overall: The comparison covered peripheral blood and tumor or nodule tissue in malignant and benign thyroid patients. General observations from the study: Versus benign nodules, malignant thyroid tumors reportedly had significantly higher TCR beta diversity, in blood and tumor.

As regards this clone: Its antigen is unidentified.

TCRdb called clones again from the PCR reads with MiXCR. The sample records 25,000 to 35,000 clones, under 20% being singletons. Treatment of any kind had been given to no patient before thyroid surgery. J gave up 3 bases and V 4 bases, and 11 bases lay outside the gene matches. This CDR3 has 17 residues. Germline V gene lookup returns CDR1 LNHDA and CDR2 SQIVND (reference sequence). Source material: blood. This clonotype was obtained from a female donor with papillary thyroid cancer or a benign thyroid nodule (not recorded which). Some clones in this sample may be carry-over from other donors' samples. The chain has TRBV19 and TRBJ2-1; TRBD2 aligns across 8 bases. Here the CDR3 DNA reads TGTGCCAGTAGTAATCCCCTTCGGGGGGGCTTCTACAATGAGCAGTTCTTC. As protein: CASSNPLRGGFYNEQFF.